The present T cell receptor (beta chain) was sequenced within a study of human T cells and chemical hapten exposure. On the study more broadly: Patch tests put 0.01% DPC on the upper back, read at 6 days. Findings and limits, study-wide: PT1 expanded TCR counts and patch test score were linked, and their correlation was positive.

TCRdb analysed the RACE reads with MiXCR anew, one entry per CDR3 protein. The top ten clones hold 3.3% of a sample with about 70,000 distinct CDR3 sequences, around 9.5% of them seen once. Between the trimmed V and J ends, which lost 3 bases and 10 bases, there was a span of 16 bases. Germline loops: CDR1 SGHDT, CDR2 YYEEEE. The CDR3 consists of 13 residues. On this clonotype: As yet, its antigen is unknown.

Noted time point: patch test 1, 2 weeks after DPC sensitization. The treatment was: therapeutic diphenylcyclopropenone sensitization with weekly scalp DPC. Here the sequenced sample was whole blood, taken in connection with sensitization to the hapten diphenylcyclopropenone (DPC). The chain couples TRBV5-6 to TRBJ1-2; perhaps TRBD1 as D (6 bases). This receptor was obtained from a woman aged 40 to 50 with alopecia areata. Some clones in this sample may be carry-over from other donors' samples. The CDR3 DNA reads TGTGCCAGCAGCTCCGGACAGACTGCCTCCTACACCTTC. Translated, it gives CASSSGQTASYTF.